This T cell receptor (beta chain) was retrieved from a study of neurological immune-mediated disorders. Overall study results and limits: The study phylogenetically grouped the repertoires of 18 of 34 multiple sclerosis patients into one related-CDR3 cluster, a possible signature.

A word on this clonotype: Antigen: not known.

Germline values: CDR1 SGDLS, CDR2 YYNGEE. CDR3 length: 16 amino acids. The germline V and J ends were trimmed by 1 base and 7 bases, with 18 bases remaining between them. Each TCR transcript was tagged with a 10-nucleotide random UMI during 5'RACE. TCRdb used MiXCR to reprocess the 5' RACE reads, holding one entry per CDR3 protein. The table lists some 60,000 distinct CDR3 sequences, 3% to 4% of them singletons. Unsorted libraries used 2 million PBMCs kept at -80 degrees C. The TCR originated in a woman aged 50 to 60 with multiple sclerosis. The chain joins TRBV9 to TRBJ1-5, with unresolved D. The sequencing input was PBMCs. The CDR3 spells CASSVRARRSGQPQHF. As DNA, the CDR3 is TGTGCCAGCAGCGTACGGGCGCGTCGATCGGGGCAGCCCCAGCATTTT.